The present T cell receptor (beta chain) was sequenced within a study of blood T cell repertoires in COVID-19. Study information: Acute and convalescent COVID-19 samples came from the United States, Italy and Spain. PBMCs, B-cell-depleted T cells, or T cells were the source of the cDNA or gDNA that made up the material.

This clone came up many times. Original processing notes: Reference gene primer amplification yielded estimated nucleated cell counts. The table came from immunoSEQ multiplex PCR; TCRdb's copy has only in-frame clones and leaves some out. From that table come the V and J calls and clone size; the DNA was used to work out D and trimming. The data hold approximately 130,000 clones, with about 80% observed a single time. The CDR3 consists of 14 residues. Trimming took 7 bases from V and 2 from J, leaving 13 bases between them. Germline-derived CDR1 and CDR2 are LNHDA and SQIVND (reference sequence). The sample taken for sequencing was peripheral blood. The chain is built from TRBV19 and TRBJ2-3; D unresolved. The TCR comes from a human donor in a cohort sampled during active COVID-19. DNA for the CDR3: TGTGCCAGTACATACAGTCATCTCACAGATACGCAGTATTTT. Translated, it gives CASTYSHLTDTQYF.